Listed here are 7 T cell receptor beta chains from one sample, sequenced in a study of blood T cell repertoires in COVID-19. Assay: immunoSEQ multiplex PCR; the TCRdb copy retains only in-frame clones and omits some. The sample consists of roughly 310,000 clones, about 91% of them appearing once. Sequencing was performed on PBMCs or T cells enriched from blood (not recorded which). The receptors were sampled from a woman between 35 and 50 years old who had recovered from COVID-19.

This clone was seen only a few times. The gene calls are TRBV5-1 and TRBJ1-1; D uncertain. The CDR3 runs to 13 residues. Trimming took 5 bases from V and 0 from J, leaving 8 bases between them. CDR1 is SGHRS, CDR2 YFSETQ, per germline. In DNA form, the CDR3 reads TGCGCCAGCAGGGCGGAGCTGAACACTGAAGCTTTCTTT. This gives the protein CASRAELNTEAFF.

This chain links TRBV27 with TRBJ2-7; maybe TRBD1 (5 bases). The germline V and J ends were trimmed by 3 bases and 0 bases, with 6 bases remaining between them. The CDR3 runs 13 residues. CDR1 MNHEY and CDR2 SMNVEV come from the germline V gene (reference sequence). CDR3 residues: CASSLTASYEQYF. The CDR3 bases are TGTGCCAGCAGTTTGACAGCCTCCTACGAGCAGTACTTC.

The rearrangement joins TRBV7-2 to TRBJ1-2; D unclear. Trimming shortened V by 1 base and J by 0 bases, and 6 bases separated the two germline ends. The CDR3 length is 14 residues. Germline CDR1 reads SGHTA; CDR2 reads FQGNSA. The chain's CDR3 is CASSLDFTNYGYTF. The CDR3 coding sequence is TGTGCCAGCAGCTTAGATTTTACTAACTATGGCTACACCTTC.

The chain couples TRBV28 to TRBJ1-3; possibly TRBD1 for D (6 bases). Trimming took off 6 bases at V and 4 bases at J, with 19 bases between the two ends. The CDR3 is 16 amino acids. CDR1 is MDHEN, CDR2 SYDVKM, per germline. In DNA form, the CDR3 reads TGTGCCAGCAGCCTCCACAGGGTATTCGAAGGAAACACCATATATTTT. The encoded protein is CASSLHRVFEGNTIYF.

The rearrangement uses TRBV7-8 and TRBJ1-5; 9 bases line up with TRBD1. Germline V gene sequence: CDR1 SGHVS, CDR2 FQNEAQ. With V trimmed by 3 bases and J by 6 bases, 9 bases remained unmatched. The CDR3 consists of 16 residues. The CDR3 DNA reads as TGTGCCAGCAGCTTGCTGACAGGGGGTGTGGGTCAGCCCCAGCATTTT. It codes for CASSLLTGGVGQPQHF.

The chain is built from TRBV10-1 and TRBJ2-1; D gene ambiguous. V was trimmed by 0 bases and J by 1 base, leaving 4 bases between them. This CDR3 has 14 residues. The V gene's germline CDR1 is WNHNN and CDR2 SYGVQD (reference sequence). CDR3 loop: CASSESRSYNEQFF. DNA for the CDR3: TGCGCCAGCAGTGAGTCGAGATCCTACAATGAGCAGTTCTTC.

The chain couples TRBV12-5 to TRBJ2-2, with TRBD2 matching over 7 bases. The CDR3 is made up of 14 amino acids. The germline gives CDR1 LGHNT, CDR2 FRNRAP. Germline trimming cut 4 bases from V and 4 bases from J; bases unmatched to any gene: 3. The DNA for the CDR3 is TGTGCTAGTGGTTGGGGGACTACCACCGGGGAGCTGTTTTTT. This gives the protein CASGWGTTTGELFF.